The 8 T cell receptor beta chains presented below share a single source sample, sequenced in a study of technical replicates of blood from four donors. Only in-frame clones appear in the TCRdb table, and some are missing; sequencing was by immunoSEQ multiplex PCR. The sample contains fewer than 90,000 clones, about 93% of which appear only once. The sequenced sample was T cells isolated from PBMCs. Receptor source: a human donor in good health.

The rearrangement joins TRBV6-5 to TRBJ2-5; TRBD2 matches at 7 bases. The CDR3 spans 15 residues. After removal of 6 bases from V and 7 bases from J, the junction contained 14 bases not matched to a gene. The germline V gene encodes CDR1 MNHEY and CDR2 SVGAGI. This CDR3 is CASRPPSGGRGTQYF. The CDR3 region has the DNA TGTGCCAGCAGACCCCCTTCGGGGGGACGAGGGACCCAGTACTTC.

CDR3 region: CASSFRLGEKLFF. CDR3 in DNA: TGTGCCAGTAGTTTCCGACTAGGTGAAAAACTGTTTTTT. The rearrangement links TRBV19 to TRBJ1-4, with D unclear. The CDR3 loop spans 13 amino acids. Germline CDR1 and CDR2: LNHDA and SQIVND (reference sequence). Trimming stripped 5 bases from V and 7 bases from J, with 11 bases between. The entire variable domain, with the rest obtained from reference TRBV19 and TRBJ1-4, is as follows: DGGITQSPKYLFRKEGQNVTLSCEQNLNHDAMYWYRQDPGQGLRLIYYSQIVNDFQKGDIAEGYSVSREKKESFPLTVTSAQKNPTAFYLCASSFRLGEKLFFGSGTQLSVL.

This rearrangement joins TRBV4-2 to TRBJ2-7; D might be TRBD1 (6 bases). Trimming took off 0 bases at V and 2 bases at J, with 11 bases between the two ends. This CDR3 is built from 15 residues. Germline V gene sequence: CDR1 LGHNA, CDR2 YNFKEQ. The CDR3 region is CASSQEVGGTYEQYF. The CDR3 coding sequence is TGTGCCAGCAGCCAAGAGGTAGGGGGTACCTACGAGCAGTACTTC.

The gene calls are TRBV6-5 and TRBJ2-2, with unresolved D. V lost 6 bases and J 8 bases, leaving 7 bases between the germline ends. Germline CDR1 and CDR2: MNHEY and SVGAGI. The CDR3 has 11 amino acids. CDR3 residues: CASRLRGELFF. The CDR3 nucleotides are TGTGCCAGCAGATTGAGGGGGGAGCTGTTTTTT.

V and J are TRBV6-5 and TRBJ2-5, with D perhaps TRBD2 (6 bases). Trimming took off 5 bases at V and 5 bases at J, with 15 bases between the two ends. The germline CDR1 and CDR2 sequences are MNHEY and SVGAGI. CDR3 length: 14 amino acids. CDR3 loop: CASSQTGLAETQYF. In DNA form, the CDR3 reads TGTGCCAGCAGTCAGACCGGGCTAGCGGAGACCCAGTACTTC.

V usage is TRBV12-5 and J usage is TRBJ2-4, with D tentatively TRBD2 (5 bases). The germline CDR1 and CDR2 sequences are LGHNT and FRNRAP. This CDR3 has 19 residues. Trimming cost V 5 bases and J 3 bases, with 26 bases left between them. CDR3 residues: CASGNWYPPAGEGKNIQYF. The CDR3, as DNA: TGTGCTAGTGGTAATTGGTACCCCCCGGCGGGTGAGGGCAAAAACATTCAGTACTTC. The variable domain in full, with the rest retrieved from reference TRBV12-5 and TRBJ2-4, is DARVTQTPRHKVTEMGQEVTMRCQPILGHNTVFWYRQTMMQGLELLAYFRNRAPLDDSGMPKDRFSAEMPDATLATLKIQPSEPRDSAVYFCASGNWYPPAGEGKNIQYFGAGTRLSVL.

The CDR3 is CASSSSGNPYNEQFF. The CDR3 DNA follows: TGTGCCAGCAGCTCTAGCGGGAACCCCTACAATGAGCAGTTCTTC. The V and J genes are TRBV27 and TRBJ2-1, with 9 nucleotides matching TRBD2. The CDR3 is made up of 15 amino acids. Germline values: CDR1 MNHEY, CDR2 SMNVEV (reference sequence). J was trimmed by 2 bases and V by 6 bases; bases with no gene match: 5.

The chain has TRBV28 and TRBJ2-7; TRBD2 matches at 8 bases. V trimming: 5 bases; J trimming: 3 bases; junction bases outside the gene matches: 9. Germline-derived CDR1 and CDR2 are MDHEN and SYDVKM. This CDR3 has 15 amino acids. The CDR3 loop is CASSTPGGGFYEQYF. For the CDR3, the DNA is TGTGCCAGCAGTACACCCGGGGGGGGCTTCTACGAGCAGTACTTC. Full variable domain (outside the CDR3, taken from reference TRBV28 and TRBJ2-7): DVKVTQSSRYLVKRTGEKVFLECVQDMDHENMFWYRQDPGLGLRLIYFSYDVKMKEKGDIPEGYSVSREKKERFSLILESASTNQTSMYLCASSTPGGGFYEQYFGPGTRLTVT.